One and the same sample provided the 12 T cell receptor beta chains below, sequenced in a study of shared clonotypes between healthy human individuals (dated by TCRdb to the early 2020s). For the CD8 naive samples, CD45RO-negative cells were positively selected for CCR7, yielding a CD45RA+CCR7+ population from which TemRA cells were excluded. Receptors were amplified or captured by the immunoSEQ multiplex PCR assay. What TCRdb holds here is the immuneACCESS table cut down to in-frame rearrangements. Part of the clones is not present; checked against another copy, under half of the missing clones reflect an unresolved V gene, and the others are unexplained. This sample is represented by roughly 2,000,000 clones; about 95% of them were singletons. The ten largest clones take up around 1.2% of the sample. Source material: naive CD8+ T cells sorted from blood. The sample's cell subset or site label, decoded: CD45RA+CCR7+. The receptors shown here come from a man in his late teens or twenties in good health.

The chain has TRBV27 and TRBJ2-7, with 9 bases lining up with TRBD2. This CDR3 has 16 amino acids. Germline V gene data show CDR1 as MNHEY and CDR2 as SMNVEV (reference sequence). J was trimmed by 6 bases and V by 4 bases; bases with no gene match: 13. This CDR3 is CASSSVLAGTGREQYF. The CDR3 DNA is TGTGCCAGCAGTTCAGTTCTAGCGGGGACCGGCCGCGAGCAGTACTTC.

This clone was counted once. The V gene is TRBV19, the J gene TRBJ1-5, with a weak D call TRBD1 (5 bases). The CDR3 covers 15 residues. V was trimmed by 3 bases and J by 0 bases, leaving 9 bases between them. Germline CDR1 reads LNHDA; CDR2 reads SQIVND (reference sequence). CDR3 DNA sequence: TGTGCCAGTAGTATGTCCGACAGTAGCAATCAGCCCCAGCATTTT. Amino acids: CASSMSDSSNQPQHF.

J is TRBJ2-5 and V is TRBV6-1; the D call may be TRBD1 or TRBD2 (5 bases each). The CDR3 runs to 17 residues. The V end was cut by 1 base, the J end by 1 base, with 16 bases between. Germline CDR1 is MNHNS and CDR2 is SASEGT. The CDR3 here is CASSEDAFRDLQETQYF. In DNA, the CDR3 is TGTGCCAGCAGTGAAGATGCGTTCAGGGACCTCCAAGAGACCCAGTACTTC.

The J gene is TRBJ1-4, the V gene TRBV9; TRBD1 aligns across 8 bases. The CDR3 is made up of 15 amino acids. Germline values: CDR1 SGDLS, CDR2 YYNGEE. V shed 3 bases, J shed 8 bases, and the junction held 9 bases outside the gene matches. The CDR3: CASSALTGGGEKLFF. CDR3 DNA: TGTGCCAGCAGCGCCCTAACAGGGGGAGGGGAAAAACTGTTTTTT.

CDR3 sequence reads: CAGGTGYSNQPQHF. CDR3 bases: TGTGCCGGAGGGACCGGCTATAGCAATCAGCCCCAGCATTTT. The chain is built from TRBV28 and TRBJ1-5; possibly TRBD1 for D (5 bases). The germline gives CDR1 MDHEN, CDR2 SYDVKM. V was pared by 11 bases and J by 0 bases, with 14 bases between. The CDR3 extends over 14 amino acids. The complete variable domain, with remaining parts taken from reference TRBV28 and TRBJ1-5, reads DVKVTQSSRYLVKRTGEKVFLECVQDMDHENMFWYRQDPGLGLRLIYFSYDVKMKEKGDIPEGYSVSREKKERFSLILESASTNQTSMYLCAGGTGYSNQPQHFGDGTRLSIL.

The chain combines TRBV6-6 with TRBJ2-7, with a possible D match to TRBD1 (6 bases). Germline assignment: CDR1 MNHNY and CDR2 SVGAGI (reference sequence). The CDR3 is 15 amino acids. Trimming cost V 6 bases and J 2 bases, with 17 bases left between them. CDR3 in DNA: TGTGCCAGCAGACACCGGACAGTCTGGCCCTACGAGCAGTACTTC. Amino acid sequence: CASRHRTVWPYEQYF.

Concerning this clone: Other DNA sequences within the sample encode an identical CDR3. V usage is TRBV2 and J usage is TRBJ2-7; no clear D. Trimming stripped 0 bases from V and 4 bases from J, with 7 bases between. CDR3 length: 13 amino acids. Per germline, CDR1 SNHLY and CDR2 FYNNEI. The DNA of the CDR3 is TGTGCCAGCAGTGAAGCGGAGTCATACGAGCAGTACTTC. This translates into CASSEAESYEQYF.

A remark on this clone: Other DNA sequences in this sample translate to the same CDR3. The chain is built from TRBV27 and TRBJ1-1, with 8 bases identical to TRBD1. V shed 0 bases and J 3 bases; nucleotides not matched to a gene: 6. CDR1 and CDR2 (germline): MNHEY, SMNVEV (reference sequence). This CDR3 contains 16 residues. The CDR3 DNA sequence: TGTGCCAGCAGTTTATCGCAGGGGGCAGGGGACACTGAAGCTTTCTTT. Protein product: CASSLSQGAGDTEAFF.

The V gene is TRBV10-2, the J gene TRBJ1-2; 8 nucleotides align to TRBD1. CDR1 is WSHSY and CDR2 is SAAADI in the germline V gene. V lost 0 bases and J lost 0; bases outside the gene matches: 12. There are 19 residues in the CDR3. DNA for the CDR3: TGCGCCAGCAGTGAGTCATGGACAGGGAATGAAGGAGCTAACTATGGCTACACCTTC. It yields the protein CASSESWTGNEGANYGYTF.

This clone has just one count. The J gene is TRBJ2-2, the V gene TRBV27, with 11 bases identical to TRBD2. The V segment lost 5 bases and the J segment 0 bases; nucleotides outside the gene matches: 8. The CDR3 covers 18 residues. Germline V CDR1 and CDR2: MNHEY, SMNVEV (reference sequence). The CDR3 reads CASSRLAGIPPNTGELFF. Here the CDR3 DNA reads TGTGCCAGCAGTCGACTAGCGGGAATCCCCCCGAACACCGGGGAGCTGTTTTTT.

CDR3 sequence (DNA): TGCGCCAGCAGCCAAGAAGAGGGCTTGGGGGCTGAAGCTTTCTTT. Its protein is CASSQEEGLGAEAFF. This sequence joins TRBV4-1 and TRBJ1-1, with TRBD1 as a possible D gene (5 bases). From germline, CDR1 is MGHRA and CDR2 YSYEKL. The V gene lost 0 bases and the J gene lost 6 bases, with 14 bases spanning the gap. This CDR3 is 15 amino acids long.

CDR3 sequence: CASSLSGGSPLHF. CDR3 bases: TGTGCCAGCAGCCTGAGTGGGGGTTCACCCCTCCACTTT. The chain employs TRBV5-5 and TRBJ1-6, with a tentative D call TRBD1 (5 bases). Germline V gene sequence: CDR1 SGHKS, CDR2 YYEKEE (reference sequence). This CDR3 contains 13 residues. Trimming shortened V by 4 bases and J by 9 bases, and 11 bases separated the two germline ends. The whole variable domain, filled in from reference TRBV5-5 and TRBJ1-6, reads DAGVTQSPTHLIKTRGQQVTLRCSPISGHKSVSWYQQVLGQGPQFIFQYYEKEERGRGNFPDRFSARQFPNYSSELNVNALLLGDSALYLCASSLSGGSPLHFGNGTRLTVT.